These T cell receptor beta chains were read from a single sample in a study of neurological immune-mediated disorders. TCRdb itself ran the 5' RACE reads through MiXCR, one entry per CDR3 protein. The table lists tens of thousands of distinct CDR3 sequences, 6% to 7.5% of them singletons. Sample: CD4+ T cells from blood. The receptors were gathered from a middle-aged man in good health. The CDR3 runs from the conserved cysteine through the conserved F or W. Each record gives: J gene, D gene, clone size, V gene, CDR3 protein, CDR3 DNA. D genes are given only for firm matches. A row's size may be missing; if present it is once, few, many or a size class.

TRBJ2-2	NA	many	TRBV3-1	CASSQGRTNTGELFF	TGTGCCAGCAGCCAAGGCCGAACGAACACCGGGGAGCTGTTTTTT
TRBJ1-2	NA	NA	TRBV7-2	CASSLVHSGLYGYTF	TGTGCCAGCAGCTTAGTTCATTCAGGGTTGTATGGCTACACCTTC
TRBJ2-1	TRBD2	many	TRBV7-8	CASSSKRTSGIGEQFF	TGTGCCAGCAGCTCGAAGAGGACTAGCGGGATCGGTGAGCAGTTCTTC
TRBJ2-1	TRBD2	many	TRBV20-1	CSARAVSGRAPYGEQFF	TGCAGTGCTAGGGCAGTTAGCGGGAGGGCCCCTTATGGTGAGCAGTTCTTC
TRBJ2-4	TRBD2	few	TRBV7-9	CASSSTSGDKNIQYF	TGTGCCAGCAGCTCGACTAGCGGGGACAAAAACATTCAGTACTTC
TRBJ2-5	NA	many	TRBV20-1	CSATAGWPLQETQYF	TGCAGTGCTACGGCCGGTTGGCCTCTCCAAGAGACCCAGTACTTC
TRBJ2-1	NA	many	TRBV29-1	CSVARDPSYNEQFF	TGCAGCGTTGCACGGGACCCCTCCTACAATGAGCAGTTCTTC
TRBJ1-1	NA	many	TRBV18	CASSPGTPRNTEAFF	TGTGCCAGCTCACCAGGGACCCCGAGGAACACTGAAGCTTTCTTT
TRBJ2-7	TRBD1	many	TRBV7-6	CASSSTGATGGLNEQYF	TGTGCCAGCAGCTCTACGGGGGCGACAGGGGGCTTAAACGAGCAGTACTTC
TRBJ2-7	TRBD2	many	TRBV7-2	CASSLVGLAGGEQYF	TGTGCCAGCAGCCTTGTCGGACTAGCGGGAGGCGAGCAGTACTTC
TRBJ2-5	NA	many	TRBV5-5	CASSLEGFQETQYF	TGTGCCAGCAGCTTAGAAGGTTTCCAAGAGACCCAGTACTTC
TRBJ2-3	NA	many	TRBV27	CASSLSRRLSTDTQYF	TGTGCCAGCAGTTTATCGAGACGGCTAAGCACAGATACGCAGTATTTT
TRBJ1-5	NA	many	TRBV20-1	CSARGGLKGNQPQHF	TGCAGTGCTAGAGGCGGGCTTAAGGGCAATCAGCCCCAGCATTTT
TRBJ2-7	NA	NA	TRBV20-1	CSASKKGTARQYEQYF	TGCAGTGCCTCCAAGAAAGGGACTGCTCGACAATACGAGCAGTACTTC
TRBJ2-1	NA	many	TRBV5-1	CASPNPHRAYNEQFF	TGCGCCAGTCCGAACCCCCACCGGGCCTACAATGAGCAGTTCTTC
TRBJ2-7	TRBD2	many	TRBV12-3/TRBV12-4	CASSLPGLADSSYEQYF	TGTGCCAGCAGTTTACCGGGACTAGCGGATAGCTCCTACGAGCAGTACTTC
TRBJ2-3	NA	many	TRBV20-1	CSARGDPVPTDTQYF	TGCAGTGCTAGAGGAGACCCCGTCCCCACAGATACGCAGTATTTT
TRBJ1-5	NA	medium-sized	TRBV20-1	CSARDPAQPQHF	TGCAGTGCTAGAGATCCCGCGCAGCCCCAGCATTTT
TRBJ1-1	TRBD1	many	TRBV20-1	CSARGTGPNTEAFF	TGCAGTGCTAGAGGGACAGGCCCGAACACTGAAGCTTTCTTT
TRBJ2-7	TRBD1	many	TRBV20-1	CSATQTQGASYEQYF	TGCAGTGCTACTCAAACACAGGGGGCCTCCTACGAGCAGTACTTC
TRBJ2-2	NA	many	TRBV20-1	CSARRILTGELFF	TGCAGTGCTAGGCGGATACTAACCGGGGAGCTGTTTTTT
TRBJ2-7	NA	many	TRBV5-6	CASSASFPYEQYF	TGTGCCAGCAGCGCCAGCTTTCCCTACGAGCAGTACTTC
TRBJ2-7	NA	many	TRBV5-4	CASSSSLMGLPYEQYF	TGTGCCAGCAGCTCGTCGTTGATGGGCCTTCCCTACGAGCAGTACTTC
TRBJ1-1	NA	NA	TRBV20-1	CSAREAFF	TGCAGTGCTAGAGAAGCTTTCTTT
TRBJ2-2	TRBD2	many	TRBV7-8	CASSLSLSGANTGELFF	TGTGCCAGCAGCTTAAGCCTTAGCGGGGCGAACACCGGGGAGCTGTTTTTT
TRBJ2-1	NA	medium-sized	TRBV6-5	CASSNPWEINEQFF	TGTGCCAGCAGTAACCCTTGGGAGATCAATGAGCAGTTCTTC
TRBJ2-3	NA	many	TRBV29-1	CSVELPGAVGDTQYF	TGCAGCGTTGAACTCCCGGGAGCTGTAGGAGATACGCAGTATTTT
TRBJ2-7	TRBD1	many	TRBV20-1	CSARKWDSRYEQYF	TGCAGTGCTAGGAAATGGGACAGCCGCTACGAGCAGTACTTC
TRBJ2-3	NA	many	TRBV24-1	CATSDPQPLNTQYF	TGTGCCACCAGTGATCCACAACCCCTGAATACGCAGTATTTT
TRBJ2-7	NA	many	TRBV6-1	CASQQYGDSEQYF	TGTGCCAGCCAGCAATACGGGGACTCCGAGCAGTACTTC
TRBJ2-7	NA	many	TRBV20-1	CSAGYEQYF	TGCAGTGCTGGCTACGAGCAGTACTTC
TRBJ2-7	NA	many	TRBV15	CATSRVKGLAYEQYF	TGTGCCACCAGCAGGGTGAAAGGGCTGGCCTACGAGCAGTACTTC
TRBJ2-1	NA	many	TRBV27	CASSRGLFNNEQFF	TGTGCCAGCTCGAGGGGTCTTTTTAACAATGAGCAGTTCTTC
TRBJ2-5	TRBD1	many	TRBV3-1	CASSQRDRAETQYF	TGTGCCAGCAGCCAGCGGGACAGGGCGGAGACCCAGTACTTC
TRBJ2-5	TRBD1	many	TRBV5-1	CASSGARTGGEETQYF	TGCGCCAGCAGCGGGGCAAGGACAGGGGGCGAAGAGACCCAGTACTTC
TRBJ2-3	TRBD2	many	TRBV7-2	CASSPPRERGKAQYF	TGTGCCAGCAGCCCCCCCCGGGAGCGGGGTAAGGCGCAGTATTTT
TRBJ1-5	NA	medium-sized	TRBV10-3	CATQIQGGNQPQHF	TGTGCCACCCAGATTCAGGGAGGGAATCAGCCCCAGCATTTT
TRBJ1-5	NA	many	TRBV20-1	CSARQGTEPQHF	TGCAGTGCTAGACAGGGGACCGAGCCCCAGCATTTT
TRBJ1-6	NA	many	TRBV27	CASSLELRNSPLHF	TGTGCCAGCAGTCTCGAATTGAGGAATTCACCCCTCCACTTT
TRBJ2-7	NA	many	TRBV6-1	CASSGGIQPFDREQYF	TGTGCCAGCAGTGGCGGTATCCAGCCTTTTGACCGGGAGCAGTACTTC
TRBJ1-1	NA	many	TRBV3-1	CASSQLGGTEAFF	TGTGCCAGCAGCCAACTGGGGGGAACTGAAGCTTTCTTT
TRBJ2-1	TRBD2	many	TRBV7-8	CASSLSGGSANEQFF	TGTGCCAGCAGCCTCTCGGGCGGGAGTGCGAATGAGCAGTTCTTC
TRBJ1-6	NA	many	TRBV20-1	CSAQGRLGTTYNSPLHF	TGCAGTGCCCAAGGGCGGTTGGGAACGACCTATAATTCACCCCTCCACTTT
TRBJ1-5	NA	many	TRBV28	CATDRRDFKRGNQPQHF	TGTGCCACCGACCGCCGGGACTTTAAACGGGGCAATCAGCCCCAGCATTTT
TRBJ1-6	TRBD1	many	TRBV12-3/TRBV12-4	CASSPTGGRNSPLHF	TGTGCCAGCAGTCCAACAGGGGGTCGCAATTCACCCCTCCACTTT
TRBJ2-4	TRBD2	many	TRBV7-2	CASSLPGRGDRGAGGRKGKNIQYF	TGTGCCAGCAGCTTACCGGGACGGGGAGATCGTGGAGCGGGAGGGAGAAAGGGCAAAAACATTCAGTACTTC
TRBJ2-7	TRBD2	many	TRBV10-3	CATKTLTGTSGRTYEQYF	TGTGCCACTAAAACCCTTACCGGGACTAGCGGGCGTACCTACGAGCAGTACTTC
TRBJ2-5	NA	many	TRBV20-1	CSPSGSETQYF	TGCAGTCCCTCAGGGTCGGAGACCCAGTACTTC
TRBJ2-1	NA	many	TRBV7-9	CASSLFSYNEQFF	TGTGCCAGCAGCCTGTTCTCCTACAATGAGCAGTTCTTC
TRBJ2-1	NA	many	TRBV5-1	CASSFRGSPYNEQFF	TGCGCCAGCAGCTTCCGGGGGAGCCCCTACAATGAGCAGTTCTTC
TRBJ2-7	NA	NA	TRBV5-1	CASSLGASYEQYF	TGCGCCAGCAGCCTGGGGGCCTCCTACGAGCAGTACTTC
TRBJ2-7	NA	many	TRBV10-3	CAISESSGPYEQYF	TGTGCCATCAGTGAGTCTAGCGGACCCTACGAGCAGTACTTC
TRBJ2-7	NA	many	TRBV5-1	CASSPGAVPYEQYF	TGCGCCAGCAGTCCGGGGGCGGTCCCCTACGAGCAGTACTTC
TRBJ2-2	TRBD2	many	TRBV7-2	CASSLASSGTGELFF	TGTGCCAGCAGCTTAGCGTCTAGCGGCACCGGGGAGCTGTTTTTT
TRBJ2-5	NA	many	TRBV2	CASSPTLQGSETQYF	TGTGCCAGCAGCCCCACCCTCCAGGGATCGGAGACCCAGTACTTC